Listed below are T cell receptor beta chains from one sample, sequenced in a study of shared clonotypes between healthy human individuals. Assay used: immunoSEQ multiplex PCR; TCRdb lists only in-frame clones, some missing. The sample contains around 560,000 clones, 90% to 95% of which appear only once. The specimen sequenced was naive CD8+ T cells sorted from blood. All receptors derive from a woman in her twenties or thirties in good health. CDR3s include the opening cysteine and the closing phenylalanine or tryptophan. D genes are given only for firm matches. Clone sizes are given selectively: once, few, many, or a class where the clone is expanded.

clone size: .; V gene: TRBV18; J gene: TRBJ2-5; D gene: .; CDR3 DNA: TGTGCCAGCTCACAGGGGCAGAGGTACCAAGAGACCCAGTACTTC; CDR3 protein: CASSQGQRYQETQYF
clone size: .; V gene: TRBV6-5; J gene: TRBJ1-4; D gene: TRBD1; CDR3 DNA: TGTGCCAGCAGTTACTCCCTCCCGGGACAGGATCAACTGTTTTTT; CDR3 protein: CASSYSLPGQDQLFF
clone size: .; V gene: TRBV6-5; J gene: TRBJ2-3; D gene: .; CDR3 DNA: TGTGCCAGTTCCCGGGACCCACGCACAGATACGCAGTATTTT; CDR3 protein: CASSRDPRTDTQYF
clone size: .; V gene: TRBV5-1; J gene: TRBJ2-1; D gene: TRBD1; CDR3 DNA: TGCGCCAGCAGCTTGGGGCAGGGGGCCTACAATGAGCAGTTCTTC; CDR3 protein: CASSLGQGAYNEQFF
clone size: .; V gene: TRBV21-1; J gene: TRBJ2-5; D gene: .; CDR3 DNA: TGTGCCAGCAGTCATACTAGCGGGAGTTGTCGCGAGACCCAGTACTTC; CDR3 protein: CASSHTSGSCRETQYF
clone size: .; V gene: TRBV7-9; J gene: TRBJ1-5; D gene: TRBD1; CDR3 DNA: TGTGCCAGCAGTCCACAGGGGGCGGGTAATCAGCCCCAGCATTTT; CDR3 protein: CASSPQGAGNQPQHF
clone size: .; V gene: TRBV19; J gene: TRBJ1-2; D gene: TRBD1; CDR3 DNA: TGTGCCAGTAGTTCATACAGGGGAGCCGGCTATGGCTACACCTTC; CDR3 protein: CASSSYRGAGYGYTF
clone size: .; V gene: TRBV6-1; J gene: TRBJ2-7; D gene: .; CDR3 DNA: TGTGCCAGCAGTGAAAGGGGGGCCCACGAGCAGTACTTC; CDR3 protein: CASSERGAHEQYF
clone size: .; V gene: TRBV5-4; J gene: TRBJ1-2; D gene: TRBD1; CDR3 DNA: TGTGCCAGCAGTTCACAGGGGGCGGGCGGCTACACCTTC; CDR3 protein: CASSSQGAGGYTF
clone size: .; V gene: TRBV15; J gene: TRBJ2-1; D gene: .; CDR3 DNA: TGTGCCACCACGGGGGCGCGTTCTGGGGATGAGCAGTTCTTC; CDR3 protein: CATTGARSGDEQFF
clone size: .; V gene: TRBV29-1; J gene: TRBJ2-7; D gene: TRBD2; CDR3 DNA: TGCAGCGTTGGCCTAGCGGGAGGGCCTTCCTACGAGCAGTACTTC; CDR3 protein: CSVGLAGGPSYEQYF
clone size: .; V gene: TRBV6-6; J gene: TRBJ1-4; D gene: .; CDR3 DNA: TGTGCCAGCAGTCCCTACGGGGGGCTGGGTGAAAAACTGTTTTTT; CDR3 protein: CASSPYGGLGEKLFF
clone size: .; V gene: TRBV29-1; J gene: TRBJ2-1; D gene: TRBD2; CDR3 DNA: TGCAGCGTTGAAGGGTGGGGGACTAGCGGGAGTAATGAGCAGTTCTTC; CDR3 protein: CSVEGWGTSGSNEQFF
clone size: once; V gene: TRBV15; J gene: TRBJ1-1; D gene: .; CDR3 DNA: TGTGCCACCAGCAGCCTCCGGGACTCTGAAGCTTTCTTT; CDR3 protein: CATSSLRDSEAFF
clone size: .; V gene: TRBV6-5; J gene: TRBJ2-7; D gene: .; CDR3 DNA: TGTGCCACTTCGACAGGAATCTCCTACGAGCAGTACTTC; CDR3 protein: CATSTGISYEQYF
clone size: .; V gene: TRBV25-1; J gene: TRBJ1-2; D gene: TRBD1; CDR3 DNA: TGTGCCAGCAGTGGGGGACAGTATGGCTACACCTTC; CDR3 protein: CASSGGQYGYTF
clone size: .; V gene: TRBV28; J gene: TRBJ2-7; D gene: TRBD1; CDR3 DNA: TGTGCCAGCAGTCCACTCGTTCGGGACAGGGAGGAATGGGCCTACGAGCAGTACTTC; CDR3 protein: CASSPLVRDREEWAYEQYF
clone size: .; V gene: TRBV27; J gene: TRBJ1-5; D gene: .; CDR3 DNA: TGTGCCAGCAGTTTGCGTGGGATACTTTATAGCAATCAGCCCCAGCATTTT; CDR3 protein: CASSLRGILYSNQPQHF
clone size: .; V gene: TRBV5-4; J gene: TRBJ1-2; D gene: .; CDR3 DNA: TGTGCCAGCAGCTTGGATGACAGCTATGGCTACACCTTC; CDR3 protein: CASSLDDSYGYTF
clone size: .; V gene: TRBV28; J gene: TRBJ1-5; D gene: .; CDR3 DNA: TGTGCCAGCAGGGGGGGCTTCAGCCAACTTTATAGCAATCAGCCCCAGCATTTT; CDR3 protein: CASRGGFSQLYSNQPQHF
clone size: .; V gene: TRBV9; J gene: TRBJ2-2; D gene: TRBD2; CDR3 DNA: TGTGCCAGCAGCGTCGGGACTACGTACACCGGGGAGCTGTTTTTT; CDR3 protein: CASSVGTTYTGELFF
clone size: .; V gene: TRBV9; J gene: TRBJ2-7; D gene: .; CDR3 DNA: TGTGCCAGCAGCGTAGGCGGGACCCCCTACGAGCAGTACTTC; CDR3 protein: CASSVGGTPYEQYF
clone size: .; V gene: TRBV2; J gene: TRBJ2-7; D gene: .; CDR3 DNA: TGTGCCAGCAGTGGAGGGGGGGTCTGGACCTACGAGCAGTACTTC; CDR3 protein: CASSGGGVWTYEQYF
clone size: once; V gene: TRBV5-1; J gene: TRBJ2-1; D gene: TRBD1; CDR3 DNA: TGCGCCAGCACCTTTACAGGGGGCCGTTCCTACAATGAGCAGTTCTTC; CDR3 protein: CASTFTGGRSYNEQFF
clone size: .; V gene: TRBV5-1; J gene: TRBJ2-7; D gene: .; CDR3 DNA: TGCGCCAGCAGCTTTCGGACTCACAGCTCCTACGAGCAGTACTTC; CDR3 protein: CASSFRTHSSYEQYF
clone size: .; V gene: TRBV25-1; J gene: TRBJ1-6; D gene: .; CDR3 DNA: TGTGCCAGCAGGGACGGAGGGAATTCACCCCTCCACTTT; CDR3 protein: CASRDGGNSPLHF
clone size: .; V gene: TRBV6-5; J gene: TRBJ2-7; D gene: .; CDR3 DNA: TGTGCCAGTAGTTACTCGGCGGGATCCTACGAGCAGTACTTC; CDR3 protein: CASSYSAGSYEQYF
clone size: .; V gene: TRBV7-9; J gene: TRBJ1-4; D gene: TRBD1; CDR3 DNA: TGTGCCAGCAGCACGACAGGGATAGGGGAAAAACTGTTTTTT; CDR3 protein: CASSTTGIGEKLFF
clone size: .; V gene: TRBV13; J gene: TRBJ1-1; D gene: .; CDR3 DNA: TGTGCCAGCAGCTTAGAGACAGGTGAAGCTTTCTTT; CDR3 protein: CASSLETGEAFF
clone size: .; V gene: TRBV5-4; J gene: TRBJ2-3; D gene: .; CDR3 DNA: TGTGCCAGCAGTCAGCAGGACACAGATACGCAGTATTTT; CDR3 protein: CASSQQDTDTQYF
clone size: .; V gene: TRBV5-6; J gene: TRBJ2-1; D gene: .; CDR3 DNA: TGTGCCAGCAGCTTGGGAGGGGAGAATGAGCAGTTCTTC; CDR3 protein: CASSLGGENEQFF
clone size: once; V gene: TRBV28; J gene: TRBJ2-4; D gene: .; CDR3 DNA: TGTGCCAGCACCCGTGTGAGGGCCAAAAACATTCAGTACTTC; CDR3 protein: CASTRVRAKNIQYF
clone size: .; V gene: TRBV7-8; J gene: TRBJ2-5; D gene: .; CDR3 DNA: TGTGCCAGCAGCTTACCAGCTTCGGAGACCCAGTACTTC; CDR3 protein: CASSLPASETQYF
clone size: .; V gene: TRBV27; J gene: TRBJ2-6; D gene: TRBD1; CDR3 DNA: TGTGCCACGATATATCCGGGACAGGGACTCTCTGGGGCCAACGTCCTGACTTTC; CDR3 protein: CATIYPGQGLSGANVLTF
clone size: .; V gene: TRBV7-9; J gene: TRBJ1-5; D gene: .; CDR3 DNA: TGTGCCAGCAGCGAACCGGGACCTAATCAGCCCCAGCATTTT; CDR3 protein: CASSEPGPNQPQHF
clone size: once; V gene: TRBV13; J gene: TRBJ2-3; D gene: .; CDR3 DNA: TGTGCCAGCAACTCCCGGGAGGCAGGGGGCGACCTGAGCGATACGCAGTATTTT; CDR3 protein: CASNSREAGGDLSDTQYF
clone size: .; V gene: TRBV27; J gene: TRBJ2-7; D gene: TRBD2; CDR3 DNA: TGTGCCAGCAGTCACTCGGCACTAGCGGGATCGGGGGAGCAGTACTTC; CDR3 protein: CASSHSALAGSGEQYF
clone size: .; V gene: TRBV27; J gene: TRBJ1-2; D gene: .; CDR3 DNA: TGTGCCAGCAGTCCCCTGTCCACACGGGCCCTCTATGGCTACACCTTC; CDR3 protein: CASSPLSTRALYGYTF
clone size: .; V gene: TRBV28; J gene: TRBJ2-7; D gene: .; CDR3 DNA: TGTGCCAGTCGACAAGGTGACGAGCAGTACTTC; CDR3 protein: CASRQGDEQYF
clone size: .; V gene: TRBV14; J gene: TRBJ2-7; D gene: .; CDR3 DNA: TGTGCCAGCAGCCAAGTACTAGTCGAGTACGAGCAGTACTTC; CDR3 protein: CASSQVLVEYEQYF